These T cell receptor beta chains were read from a single sample in a study of T cell changes during pregnancy in multiple sclerosis. Using immunoSEQ multiplex PCR, the repertoire was profiled, and TCRdb retains in-frame clones only, with some absent. The table lists about 36,000 clones, about 92% of them singletons. Sample: CD4+ T cells from peripheral blood mononuclear cells, taken after pregnancy. These receptors were collected from a female donor with multiple sclerosis, enrolled in a pregnancy study. The CDR3 runs from the conserved cysteine through the conserved F or W. A D gene is named only where the DNA matches it firmly. Clone sizes are given selectively: once, few, many, or a class where the clone is expanded.

v_call	clone_size	d_call	j_call	cdr3_aa	cdr3_nt
TRBV18	-	-	TRBJ2-1	CASSPPLAGLEEQFF	TGTGCCAGCTCACCCCCCCTCGCGGGGTTAGAAGAGCAGTTCTTC
TRBV15	-	TRBD1	TRBJ2-1	CATSRDLAGGISYNEQFF	TGTGCCACCAGCAGAGATCTTGCAGGGGGCATATCCTACAATGAGCAGTTCTTC
TRBV6-5	once	-	TRBJ2-7	CASSRHTGTYEQYF	TGTGCCAGCAGTCGACACACAGGGACCTACGAGCAGTACTTC
TRBV7-6	-	TRBD2	TRBJ2-2	CASSPTVPSGRTNTGELFF	TGTGCCAGCAGCCCGACGGTGCCTAGCGGGAGGACCAACACCGGGGAGCTGTTTTTT
TRBV6-5	-	-	TRBJ2-7	CASSANPPAYEQYF	TGTGCCAGCTCTGCCAATCCCCCGGCCTACGAGCAGTACTTC
TRBV4-1	-	-	TRBJ2-1	CASSQGGRSYNEQFF	TGCGCCAGCAGCCAAGGGGGCAGGTCCTACAATGAGCAGTTCTTC
TRBV7-2	-	-	TRBJ1-3	CASSAGFGNTIYF	TGTGCCAGCAGCGCGGGATTTGGAAACACCATATATTTT
TRBV5-1	-	TRBD1	TRBJ1-1	CASSLGQYTEAFF	TGCGCCAGCAGCCTGGGACAGTACACTGAAGCTTTCTTT
TRBV5-1	once	-	TRBJ1-2	CASSLTGSYGYTF	TGCGCCAGCAGCTTGACAGGGAGCTATGGCTACACCTTC
TRBV9	-	-	TRBJ2-7	CASSVGTDLYEQYF	TGTGCCAGCAGCGTAGGTACTGATCTCTACGAGCAGTACTTC
TRBV14	-	-	TRBJ2-1	CASSFRGTYNEQFF	TGTGCCAGCAGCTTTAGGGGTACCTACAATGAGCAGTTCTTC
TRBV14	-	-	TRBJ1-2	CASSQDGQGIRGYTF	TGTGCCAGCAGCCAAGATGGGCAGGGAATTCGAGGCTACACCTTC
TRBV18	-	TRBD1	TRBJ2-2	CASSPVRGGDTNTGELFF	TGTGCCAGCTCACCCGTCAGAGGGGGCGACACGAACACCGGGGAGCTGTTTTTT
TRBV5-4	-	TRBD2	TRBJ2-3	CASSPLAGGPSTDTQYF	TGTGCCAGCAGCCCCTTAGCGGGGGGCCCTAGCACAGATACGCAGTATTTT
TRBV25-1	-	-	TRBJ1-6	CASSGHRNSPLHF	TGTGCCAGCAGTGGCCACAGGAATTCACCCCTCCACTTT
TRBV7-8	-	-	TRBJ1-5	CASSLAETAPQPQHF	TGTGCCAGCAGCTTAGCCGAGACAGCCCCGCAGCCCCAGCATTTT
TRBV10-3	-	-	TRBJ1-4	CAISRGGGNEKLFF	TGTGCCATCAGTAGAGGGGGGGGTAATGAAAAACTGTTTTTT
TRBV19	-	-	TRBJ2-7	CASSTRTLGYEQYF	TGTGCCAGTAGCACAAGGACTCTGGGGTACGAGCAGTACTTC
TRBV7-2	-	TRBD2	TRBJ2-7	CASSLAGGGSSYEQYF	TGTGCCAGCAGCTTAGCCGGGGGGGGTAGCTCCTACGAGCAGTACTTC
TRBV28	-	-	TRBJ1-2	CASSLEGESYGYTF	TGTGCCAGCAGTTTAGAGGGGGAGTCCTATGGCTACACCTTC
TRBV18	-	-	TRBJ1-4	CASSRSRQGTNEKLFF	TGTGCCAGCTCACGGTCCAGGCAGGGGACCAATGAAAAACTGTTTTTT
TRBV20-1	-	TRBD1	TRBJ1-1	CSATGVGEAFF	TGCAGTGCGACAGGGGTCGGTGAAGCTTTCTTT
TRBV5-8	-	TRBD2	TRBJ2-1	CASSLPMSAGGLYEQFF	TGTGCCAGCAGCTTGCCGATGTCCGCGGGAGGGCTCTATGAGCAGTTCTTC
TRBV30	-	TRBD1	TRBJ2-4	CAWSVTPPGGKNIQYF	TGTGCCTGGAGTGTAACTCCTCCAGGGGGCAAAAACATTCAGTACTTC
TRBV6-5	-	-	TRBJ1-1	CASSYGYSSEAFF	TGTGCCAGCAGTTACGGTTACAGCTCCGAAGCTTTCTTT
TRBV2	-	-	TRBJ2-2	CASSEGHLLGGELFF	TGTGCCAGCAGTGAAGGACACCTTCTGGGCGGGGAGCTGTTTTTT
TRBV5-1	-	-	TRBJ2-2	CASTPLTGNTGELFF	TGCGCCAGCACCCCTCTGACGGGAAACACCGGGGAGCTGTTTTTT
TRBV6-1	-	TRBD1	TRBJ2-3	CASGQGAADTQYF	TGTGCCAGCGGACAGGGGGCAGCAGATACGCAGTATTTT
TRBV19	-	-	TRBJ2-5	CASSAAGSPETQYF	TGTGCCAGTAGTGCCGCGGGGAGCCCAGAGACCCAGTACTTC